Described below is a single T cell receptor (beta chain) sequence and its context. The entry originates in a study of T-cell reconstitution after alpha-beta-depleted transplantation in children. A library of TCRbeta sequences, prepared with unique molecular identifiers, was generated. Via MiXCR, TCRdb re-called the PCR reads, giving one row per CDR3 protein. The sample comprises nearly 550,000 distinct CDR3 sequences, about 18% of which are singletons, and 3.3% rests with the top ten. The CDR3 spans 16 residues. CDR1 is MGHRA, CDR2 YSYEKL, per germline. Losses at the gene ends were 3 bases for V and 2 bases for J; bases not matched to a gene: 5.

The rearrangement joins TRBV4-1 to TRBJ2-3, with TRBD2 identical over 10 bases. The source was PBMCs from the stem cell graft donor, collected from the stem cell graft. This sequence originates from a human donor who donated a stem cell graft to a child with acute lymphoblastic leukemia. CDR3: CASSHRTSGLTDTQYF. In DNA form, the CDR3 reads TGCGCCAGCAGCCATCGGACTAGCGGACTCACAGATACGCAGTATTTT.